The entry below describes one T cell receptor beta chain. The sample belongs to a study of blood T cell repertoires in COVID-19. Germline-derived CDR1 and CDR2 are SEHNR and FQNEAQ (reference sequence). The CDR3 has 14 residues. V gave up 4 bases and J gave up 3 bases, with 10 bases separating them. Generated by immunoSEQ multiplex PCR, the TCRdb table keeps only in-frame clones and is missing some. The data hold about 270,000 clones, with around 89% observed a single time. Sample: PBMCs or T cells enriched from blood (not recorded which). The source of this sequence is a woman in her 40s with acute COVID-19. The rearrangement links TRBV7-9 to TRBJ2-1, with a possible D match to TRBD2 (6 bases). The CDR3 loop reads CASSSDGSYNEQFF. CDR3 coding DNA: TGTGCCAGCAGCTCCGACGGGAGCTACAATGAGCAGTTCTTC.